The source of this T cell receptor (beta chain) is a study of blood T cell repertoires in COVID-19. Study in general: COVID-19 samples collected from the United States, Italy and Spain covered acute and convalescent phases. PBMCs, B-cell-depleted T cells, or T cells provided the cDNA or gDNA that made up the material.

V shed 0 bases, J shed 7 bases, and the junction held 3 bases outside the gene matches. Germline CDR1 and CDR2: MNHEY and SVGAGI. This CDR3 is built from 15 residues. Worth noting for this clone: The same CDR3 also results from other DNA sequences found in this sample.

Source study methods: Reference gene primer amplification yielded estimated nucleated cell counts. The data were produced by immunoSEQ multiplex PCR, yet TCRdb's version contains in-frame clones alone and is incomplete. V and J calls and clone size are given by that table; D and trimming were obtained from the DNA. The data hold over 200,000 clones, with 70% to 80% observed a single time. J is TRBJ1-6 and V is TRBV6-5, with TRBD1 identical over 7 bases. The TCR was taken from a woman aged 80 or over with acute or convalescent COVID-19. Sequencing input: peripheral blood. The CDR3 sequence: CASSYSTGVNSPLHF. The CDR3 DNA is TGTGCCAGCAGTTACTCTACAGGGGTAAATTCACCCCTCCACTTT.